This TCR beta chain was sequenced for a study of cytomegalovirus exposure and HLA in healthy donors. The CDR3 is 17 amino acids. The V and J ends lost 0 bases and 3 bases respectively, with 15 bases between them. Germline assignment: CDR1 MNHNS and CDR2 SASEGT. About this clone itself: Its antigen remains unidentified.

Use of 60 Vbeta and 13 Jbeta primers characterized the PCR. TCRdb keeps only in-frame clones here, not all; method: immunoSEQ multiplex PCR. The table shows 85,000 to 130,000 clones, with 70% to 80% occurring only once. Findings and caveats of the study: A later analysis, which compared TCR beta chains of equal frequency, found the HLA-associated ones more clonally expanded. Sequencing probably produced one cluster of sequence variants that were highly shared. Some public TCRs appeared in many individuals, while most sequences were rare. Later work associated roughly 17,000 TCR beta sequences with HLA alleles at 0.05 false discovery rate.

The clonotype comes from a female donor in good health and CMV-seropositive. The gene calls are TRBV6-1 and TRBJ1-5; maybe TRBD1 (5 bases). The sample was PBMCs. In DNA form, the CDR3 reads TGTGCCAGCAGTGAAGCTCCTGGGGCAGCCTTCAATCAGCCCCAGCATTTT. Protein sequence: CASSEAPGAAFNQPQHF.